A single sample gave rise to the 12 T cell receptor beta chains below, sequenced in a study of memory CD4+ T cells and cytomegalovirus serostatus. The sort gate was single viable CD3+CD4+CD8-CD45RO+ cells for memory CD4+ T cells. The method was immunoSEQ multiplex PCR; TCRdb's version includes in-frame clones alone and lacks a portion of them. Of about 48,000 clones detected, roughly 78% appear once; the ten largest clones hold 0.75% to 0.9%. Sequenced: memory CD4+ T cells from blood. The source of these receptors is an adult in good health and CMV-seronegative.

The CDR3 region has the DNA TGTGCCAGCAGCTCACCTAGCGGGAGCACCGGGGAGCTGTTTTTT. It is translated as CASSSPSGSTGELFF. The rearrangement links TRBV7-9 to TRBJ2-2; 10 bases are shared with TRBD2. CDR3 length equals 15 residues. The V gene end was trimmed by 4 bases and the J gene end by 4 bases; junction bases not matched to a gene: 3. From germline, CDR1 is SEHNR and CDR2 FQNEAQ (reference sequence).

The chain joins TRBV11-3 to TRBJ2-3, with a weak D call TRBD2 (6 bases). V was clipped by 3 bases and J by 0 bases, with 16 bases between them. Germline loops: CDR1 SGHNT, CDR2 YENEEA. This CDR3 has 17 amino acids. CDR3 coding DNA: TGTGCCAGCAGCTTCTCCGGTGGGGGGTCTAGCACAGATACGCAGTATTTT. Amino acids: CASSFSGGGSSTDTQYF.

The chain is built from TRBV10-2 and TRBJ2-2, with unresolved D. CDR1 is WSHSY and CDR2 is SAAADI in the germline V gene. V shed 3 bases and J shed 1 base, with 6 bases lying between them. The CDR3 is 14 residues long. This CDR3 is CASSDSLNTGELFF. CDR3 nucleotide sequence: TGCGCCAGCAGTGACTCTTTGAACACCGGGGAGCTGTTTTTT.

This clone occurred a few times. The chain is built from TRBV6-1 and TRBJ2-1; D is tentatively TRBD1 or TRBD2 (5 bases each). The CDR3 totals 13 residues. Trimming removed 8 bases from V and 2 bases from J, with 10 bases in between. The germline CDR1 and CDR2 sequences are MNHNS and SASEGT. The CDR3 protein is CASLGRTYNEQFF. CDR3 DNA sequence: TGTGCCAGCTTGGGACGGACCTACAATGAGCAGTTCTTC.

This chain joins TRBV4-1 and TRBJ1-1, with a possible D match to TRBD1 (5 bases). The CDR3 is made up of 18 amino acids. V lost 4 bases and J lost 2, with 23 bases in between. Germline values: CDR1 MGHRA, CDR2 YSYEKL. CDR3 sequence (DNA): TGCGCCAGCAGCCTCCGGGACGGATTATGGTTGGCCAACACTGAAGCTTTCTTT. Translating it yields CASSLRDGLWLANTEAFF.

The V call is TRBV5-1, the J call TRBJ2-7, with TRBD2 as a possible D gene (5 bases). The V and J ends lost 2 bases and 2 bases respectively, with 14 bases between them. CDR1 and CDR2 from the germline V gene are SGHRS and YFSETQ. The CDR3 length is 15 residues. In DNA form, the CDR3 reads TGCGCCAGCAGCTTCGAACCCGGGCGGGCCTACGAGCAGTACTTC. Amino acids: CASSFEPGRAYEQYF.

This rearrangement joins TRBV15 to TRBJ2-5; 9 nucleotides line up with TRBD1. This CDR3 has 16 amino acids. V shed 0 bases and J 12 bases; nucleotides not matched to a gene: 14. Germline loops: CDR1 LNHNV, CDR2 YYDKDF (reference sequence). CDR3 bases: TGTGCCACCAGCAGAGATCTCGAACAGGGGGCAGCCCCCGAGTACTTC. Translation gives CATSRDLEQGAAPEYF. The full variable domain, with the rest looked up from reference TRBV15 and TRBJ2-5, is DAMVIQNPRYQVTQFGKPVTLSCSQTLNHNVMYWYQQKSSQAPKLLFHYYDKDFNNEADTPDNFQSRRPNTSFCFLDIRSPGLGDTAMYLCATSRDLEQGAAPEYFGPGTRLLVL.

The CDR3 spells CASSTTRQHNEQFF. DNA of the CDR3: TGTGCCAGCAGTACAACTCGACAGCACAATGAGCAGTTCTTC. This chain uses TRBV28 with TRBJ2-1; a possible D gene is TRBD1 (5 bases). The CDR3 contains 14 residues. CDR1 and CDR2 (germline): MDHEN, SYDVKM. V lost 5 bases to trimming and J lost 5 bases, with 13 bases between them. The whole variable domain, remainder taken from reference TRBV28 and TRBJ2-1, is DVKVTQSSRYLVKRTGEKVFLECVQDMDHENMFWYRQDPGLGLRLIYFSYDVKMKEKGDIPEGYSVSREKKERFSLILESASTNQTSMYLCASSTTRQHNEQFFGPGTRLTVL.

The J gene is TRBJ1-6, the V gene TRBV5-1, with D possibly TRBD1 on 5 matching bases. V dropped 0 bases and J dropped 3 bases, with 10 bases sitting between them. This CDR3 spans 16 amino acids. The germline V gene has CDR1 SGHRS and CDR2 YFSETQ. The CDR3 loop reads CASSLATGDYNSPLHF. DNA for the CDR3: TGCGCCAGCAGCTTGGCCACAGGAGACTATAATTCACCCCTCCACTTT.

CDR3 coding DNA: TGCGCCAGCAGTGATTCTAGCGGCAGCACAGATACGCAGTATTTT. As protein: CASSDSSGSTDTQYF. The chain is built from TRBV10-2 and TRBJ2-3; TRBD2 matches at 7 bases. J gave up 0 bases and V 3 bases, and 3 bases lay outside the gene matches. This CDR3 comprises 15 residues. CDR1 is WSHSY and CDR2 is SAAADI in the germline V gene.

The chain links TRBV29-1 to TRBJ2-3; 13 positions agree with TRBD2. The V and J ends lost 6 bases and 3 bases, in that order; junction bases with no gene match: 9. The CDR3 loop spans 16 amino acids. Germline values: CDR1 SQVTM, CDR2 ANQGSEA. CDR3 bases: TGCAGCGTCCCCCGATGGACTAGCGGGGGTACAGATACGCAGTATTTT. Residues: CSVPRWTSGGTDTQYF.

This clone appeared a few times. V and J are TRBV2 and TRBJ1-2, with a weak D call TRBD1 (6 bases). The CDR3 contains 15 residues. Germline values: CDR1 SNHLY, CDR2 FYNNEI. V dropped 0 bases and J dropped 4 bases, with 12 bases sitting between them. For the CDR3, the DNA is TGTGCCAGCAGTGAAGCGTGGGGGGCGAGCTATGGCTACACCTTC. As protein: CASSEAWGASYGYTF.